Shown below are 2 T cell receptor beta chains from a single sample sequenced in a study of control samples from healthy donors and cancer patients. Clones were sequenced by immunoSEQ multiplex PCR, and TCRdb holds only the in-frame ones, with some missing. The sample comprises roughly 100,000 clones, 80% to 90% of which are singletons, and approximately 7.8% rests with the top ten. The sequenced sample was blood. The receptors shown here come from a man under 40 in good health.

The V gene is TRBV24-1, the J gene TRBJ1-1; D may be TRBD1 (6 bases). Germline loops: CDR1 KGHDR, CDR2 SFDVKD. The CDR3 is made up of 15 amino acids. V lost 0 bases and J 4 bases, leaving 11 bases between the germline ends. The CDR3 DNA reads TGTGCCACCAGTGATTTGCCAGGGGATGTCACTGAAGCTTTCTTT. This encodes CATSDLPGDVTEAFF.

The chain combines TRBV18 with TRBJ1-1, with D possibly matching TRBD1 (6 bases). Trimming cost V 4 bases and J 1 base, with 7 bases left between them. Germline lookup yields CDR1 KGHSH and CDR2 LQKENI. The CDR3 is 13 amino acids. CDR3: CASSLGQNTEAFF. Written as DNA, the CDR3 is TGTGCCAGCTCACTGGGACAGAACACTGAAGCTTTCTTT.